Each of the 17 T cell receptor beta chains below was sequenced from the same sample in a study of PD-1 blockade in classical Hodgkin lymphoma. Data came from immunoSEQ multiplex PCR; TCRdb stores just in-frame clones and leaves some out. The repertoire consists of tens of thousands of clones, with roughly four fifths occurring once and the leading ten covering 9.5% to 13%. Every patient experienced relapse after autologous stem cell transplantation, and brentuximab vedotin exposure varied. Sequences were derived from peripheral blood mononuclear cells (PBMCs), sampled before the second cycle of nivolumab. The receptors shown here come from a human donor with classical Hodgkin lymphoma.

CDR3 DNA sequence: TGTGCTAGTGGTTTAACCTGGACAGGGAACCTTGGAAACACTGAAGCTTTCTTT. This encodes CASGLTWTGNLGNTEAFF. V is TRBV12-5 and J is TRBJ1-1; TRBD1 aligns across 8 bases. The V segment lost 3 bases and the J segment 2 bases; nucleotides outside the gene matches: 14. The CDR3 extends over 18 amino acids. Germline V lookup: CDR1 LGHNT, CDR2 FRNRAP.

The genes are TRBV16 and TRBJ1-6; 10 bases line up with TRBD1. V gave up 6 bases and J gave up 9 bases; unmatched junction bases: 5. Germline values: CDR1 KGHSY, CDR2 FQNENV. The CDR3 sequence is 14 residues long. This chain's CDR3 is CASSSGTGVSPLHF. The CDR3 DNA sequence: TGTGCCAGCAGTTCCGGGACAGGGGTTTCACCCCTCCACTTT.

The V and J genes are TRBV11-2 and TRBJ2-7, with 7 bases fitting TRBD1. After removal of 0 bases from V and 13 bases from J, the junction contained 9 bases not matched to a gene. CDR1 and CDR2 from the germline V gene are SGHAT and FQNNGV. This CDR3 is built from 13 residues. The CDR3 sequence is CASSLDPGAGGYF. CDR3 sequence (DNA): TGTGCCAGCAGCTTAGATCCGGGCGCAGGGGGATACTTC.

This chain's CDR3 is CASSPQTGGDSPLHF. Written as DNA, the CDR3 is TGTGCCAGCAGTCCCCAGACAGGGGGCGATTCACCCCTCCACTTT. V gene TRBV28 combines with J gene TRBJ1-6, with TRBD1 matching over 10 bases. V shed 5 bases, J shed 8 bases, and the junction held 6 bases outside the gene matches. The germline V gene encodes CDR1 MDHEN and CDR2 SYDVKM. The CDR3 is made up of 15 amino acids.

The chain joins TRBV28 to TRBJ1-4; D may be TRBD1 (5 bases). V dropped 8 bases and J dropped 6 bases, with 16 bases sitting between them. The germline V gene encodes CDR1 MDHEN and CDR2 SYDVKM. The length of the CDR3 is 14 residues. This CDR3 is CASSPRRAHEKLFF. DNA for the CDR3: TGTGCCAGCTCGCCCCGCAGGGCTCATGAAAAACTGTTTTTT.

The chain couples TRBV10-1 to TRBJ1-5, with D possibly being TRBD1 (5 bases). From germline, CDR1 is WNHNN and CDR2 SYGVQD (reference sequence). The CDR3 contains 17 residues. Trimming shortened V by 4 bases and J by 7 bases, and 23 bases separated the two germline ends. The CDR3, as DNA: TGCGCCAGCAGTGTCCCACCCCGGGGGGGGTGGGGACAGCCCCAGCATTTT. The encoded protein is CASSVPPRGGWGQPQHF.

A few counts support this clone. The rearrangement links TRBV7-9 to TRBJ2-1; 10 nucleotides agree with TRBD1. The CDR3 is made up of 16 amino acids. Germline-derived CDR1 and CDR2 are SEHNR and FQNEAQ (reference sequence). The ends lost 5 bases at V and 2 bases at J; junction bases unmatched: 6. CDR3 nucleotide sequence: TGTGCCAGCAGCACCCCCGGGACAGGGGCCTACAATGAGCAGTTCTTC. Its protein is CASSTPGTGAYNEQFF.

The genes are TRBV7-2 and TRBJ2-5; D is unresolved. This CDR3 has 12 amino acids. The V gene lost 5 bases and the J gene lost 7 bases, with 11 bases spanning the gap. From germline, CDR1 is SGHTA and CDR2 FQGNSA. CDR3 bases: TGTGCCAGCAGCGCGCCTAAGGTGACCCAGTACTTC. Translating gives CASSAPKVTQYF.

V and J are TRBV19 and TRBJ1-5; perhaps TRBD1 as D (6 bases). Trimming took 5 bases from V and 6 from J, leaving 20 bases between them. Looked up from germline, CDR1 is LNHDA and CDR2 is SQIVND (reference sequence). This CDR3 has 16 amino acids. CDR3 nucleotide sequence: TGTGCCAGTAGTGTCGGACTCCCAGGGGAGGGTCAGCCCCAGCATTTT. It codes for CASSVGLPGEGQPQHF.

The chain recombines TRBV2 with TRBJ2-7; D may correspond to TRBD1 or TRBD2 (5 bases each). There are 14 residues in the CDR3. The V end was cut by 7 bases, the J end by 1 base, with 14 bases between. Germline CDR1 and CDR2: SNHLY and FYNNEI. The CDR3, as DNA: TGTGCCAGCAAAACCGGGACCGTATCCTACGAGCAGTACTTC. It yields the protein CASKTGTVSYEQYF.

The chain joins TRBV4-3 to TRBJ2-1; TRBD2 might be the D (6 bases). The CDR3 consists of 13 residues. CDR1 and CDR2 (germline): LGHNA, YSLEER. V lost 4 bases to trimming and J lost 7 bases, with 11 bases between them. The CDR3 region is CASSPYGGNEQFF. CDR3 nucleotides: TGCGCCAGCAGCCCATATGGGGGGAATGAGCAGTTCTTC.

The chain's CDR3 is CATSEKQGYYGYTF. The CDR3 DNA reads TGCGCCACGAGTGAAAAACAGGGGTACTATGGCTACACCTTC. This chain joins TRBV10-2 and TRBJ1-2, with 7 bases fitting TRBD1. This CDR3 is 14 amino acids long. V trimming: 10 bases; J trimming: 3 bases; junction bases outside the gene matches: 11. Germline V CDR1 and CDR2: WSHSY, SAAADI.

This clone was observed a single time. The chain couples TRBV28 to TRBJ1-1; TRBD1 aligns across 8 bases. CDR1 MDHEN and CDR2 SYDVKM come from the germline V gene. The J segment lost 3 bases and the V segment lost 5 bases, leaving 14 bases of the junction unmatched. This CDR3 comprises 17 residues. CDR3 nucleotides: TGTGCCAGCAGTGCCCCACAGGGGGTTTCTAAGGACACTGAAGCTTTCTTT. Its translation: CASSAPQGVSKDTEAFF.

The chain's CDR3 is CASSQDWAAVTQYF. CDR3 coding DNA: TGTGCCAGCAGCCAAGATTGGGCGGCGGTGACCCAGTACTTC. This chain uses TRBV4-2 with TRBJ2-5; D call uncertain. The CDR3 loop spans 14 amino acids. Germline V gene data show CDR1 as LGHNA and CDR2 as YNFKEQ. Deletions cut 0 bases from V and 7 bases from J, with 12 bases between.

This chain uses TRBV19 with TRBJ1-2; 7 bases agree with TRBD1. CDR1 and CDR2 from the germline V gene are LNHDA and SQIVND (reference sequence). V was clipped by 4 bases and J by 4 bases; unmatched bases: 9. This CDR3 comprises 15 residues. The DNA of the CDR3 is TGTGCCAGTAGTAGAAGCGGACAGGCCAGCTATGGCTACACCTTC. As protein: CASSRSGQASYGYTF.

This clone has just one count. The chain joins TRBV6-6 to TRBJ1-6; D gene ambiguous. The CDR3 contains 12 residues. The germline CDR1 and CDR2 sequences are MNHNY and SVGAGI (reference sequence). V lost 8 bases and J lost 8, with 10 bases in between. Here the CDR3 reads CASGFRYSPLHF. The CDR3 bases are TGTGCCAGCGGGTTTCGATATTCACCCCTCCACTTT.

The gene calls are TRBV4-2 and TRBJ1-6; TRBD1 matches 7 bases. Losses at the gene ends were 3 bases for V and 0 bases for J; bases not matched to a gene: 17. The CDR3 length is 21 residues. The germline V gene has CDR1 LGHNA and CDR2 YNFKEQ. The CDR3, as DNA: TGTGCCAGCAGCCAGACGGATACCGCGGGGGACAGCGACTCCTATAATTCACCCCTCCACTTT. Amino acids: CASSQTDTAGDSDSYNSPLHF.